What follows is one TCR beta chain and its context. Its specificity is unknown. The CDR3 totals 16 residues. V shed 3 bases and J 3 bases; nucleotides not matched to a gene: 7. CDR1 and CDR2 (germline): KGHSH, LQKENI. Assay: immunoSEQ multiplex PCR; the TCRdb copy retains only in-frame clones and omits some. The data show 29,000 or so clones, under 85% seen once. This specimen belongs to a study of vaccination effects on CD4 cells after COVID-19. Study-wide context: Post-vaccine specimens arrived a median 72 days past the second dose. Regarding the study as a whole: Healthy vaccine recipients' vaccine-induced clones were almost all SARS-CoV-2 mono-reactive.

Antigen-specific CD4+ T cells expanded by the ViraFEST assay with viral peptide pools were then sequenced. Scientists isolated CD4+ T cells after a roughly 10-day culture period ended. Everyone in the study got two shots of either the BNT162b2 or mRNA-1273 vaccine. This clonotype originated in a human donor who received a COVID-19 vaccine. The specimen was CD4+ T cells from PBMCs cultured with HCoV-OC43 spike peptides, collected after COVID-19 vaccination. Subset denoted: HCoV-OC43 spike overlapping peptide pool stimulation. The chain has TRBV18 and TRBJ2-1; 8 bases map to TRBD2. This chain's CDR3 is CASSPAGGANYNEQFF. For the CDR3, the DNA is TGTGCCAGCTCACCGGCCGGGGGGGCCAACTACAATGAGCAGTTCTTC.